The 32 T cell receptor beta chains presented below share a single source sample, sequenced in a study of shared clonotypes between healthy human individuals. Produced via immunoSEQ multiplex PCR; TCRdb's table is partial and in-frame only. The sample has 650,000 to 750,000 clones, approximately 75% seen once. The specimen sequenced was memory CD4+ T cells sorted from blood. Subset here: CD45RA-negative fraction. The receptors stem from a woman between 25 and 40 years old in good health.

The chain carries TRBV11-2 and TRBJ1-1; D perhaps matches TRBD1 (6 bases). The CDR3 length is 13 residues. Germline V gene data show CDR1 as SGHAT and CDR2 as FQNNGV. The V end lost 8 bases, the J end lost 3 bases, and 13 bases lay between the germline ends. DNA for the CDR3: TGTGCCAGCGGGGAAGGGGGGTACACTGAAGCTTTCTTT. This codes for CASGEGGYTEAFF.

This clone was picked up a small number of times. The gene calls are TRBV5-4 and TRBJ2-2; weak D call: TRBD1 (5 bases). The V end was cut by 4 bases, the J end by 6 bases, with 16 bases between. CDR3 length: 15 residues. Germline CDR1 SGHNT, CDR2 YYREEE (reference sequence). This CDR3 reads CASSPQPQGPGELFF. CDR3 bases: TGTGCCAGCAGCCCCCAACCGCAGGGCCCCGGGGAGCTGTTTTTT.

This clone was detected once. The J gene is TRBJ2-5, the V gene TRBV5-1, with 7 bases aligning to TRBD1. This CDR3 comprises 15 residues. J was trimmed by 5 bases and V by 4 bases; bases with no gene match: 11. In germline, CDR1 is SGHRS, CDR2 YFSETQ. CDR3 region: CASSPSTGTGETQYF. DNA of the CDR3: TGCGCCAGCAGCCCCTCGACAGGGACGGGGGAGACCCAGTACTTC.

A single count supports this clone. V gene TRBV20-1 combines with J gene TRBJ2-3; D is unresolved. The V end lost 4 bases, the J end lost 8 bases, and 10 bases lay between the germline ends. Germline CDR1 is DFQATT and CDR2 is SNEGSKA (reference sequence). The CDR3 sequence is 11 residues long. This CDR3 reads CSATFGLTQYF. CDR3 DNA: TGCAGTGCTACCTTCGGTCTTACGCAGTATTTT.

The V and J genes are TRBV6-6 and TRBJ2-7; TRBD1 agrees at 8 bases. The V gene end was trimmed by 10 bases and the J gene end by 3 bases; junction bases not matched to a gene: 5. The length of the CDR3 is 12 residues. The germline V gene has CDR1 MNHNY and CDR2 SVGAGI (reference sequence). CDR3 bases: TGTGCCACCGGGACAGGCCGCTACGAGCAGTACTTC. This encodes CATGTGRYEQYF.

This sequence joins TRBV6-5 and TRBJ1-1; TRBD1 matches at 7 bases. Germline V gene sequence: CDR1 MNHEY, CDR2 SVGAGI. The CDR3 totals 14 residues. With V trimmed by 6 bases and J by 2 bases, 6 bases remained unmatched. In DNA form, the CDR3 reads TGTGCCAGCAGAGCGGGACAGATAAACACTGAAGCTTTCTTT. This gives the protein CASRAGQINTEAFF.

This chain connects TRBV4-1 to TRBJ1-2, with 7 positions matching TRBD1. Per the germline V gene, CDR1 is MGHRA and CDR2 is YSYEKL. J lost 5 bases, V lost 1 base, and 1 base had no gene match. The CDR3 runs 13 residues. CDR3 DNA: TGCGCCAGCAGCCAAGGGGGACAGTATGGCTACACCTTC. It translates to CASSQGGQYGYTF.

The rearrangement uses TRBV19 and TRBJ1-1; 8 bases match TRBD1. This CDR3 comprises 12 residues. V trimming: 4 bases; J trimming: 9 bases; junction bases outside the gene matches: 4. Germline CDR1 LNHDA, CDR2 SQIVND (reference sequence). DNA for the CDR3: TGTGCCAGTAGTACCTGGACAGGGAAAGCTTTCTTT. Translating it yields CASSTWTGKAFF.

This chain links TRBV5-1 with TRBJ1-1, with TRBD1 as a possible D gene (5 bases). The CDR3 runs to 15 residues. Trimming took 1 base from V and 5 from J, leaving 15 bases between them. CDR1 SGHRS and CDR2 YFSETQ come from the germline V gene. The chain's CDR3 is CASSLTTTVETEAFF. In DNA, the CDR3 is TGCGCCAGCAGCTTGACCACGACAGTCGAGACTGAAGCTTTCTTT.

This clone was detected once. The chain joins TRBV28 to TRBJ2-3; weak D call: TRBD2 (5 bases). The CDR3 spans 15 residues. Trimming cost V 3 bases and J 3 bases, with 13 bases left between them. Germline assignment: CDR1 MDHEN and CDR2 SYDVKM. CDR3 nucleotide sequence: TGTGCCAGCAGTTTTAGTAGGGCGGGTACAGATACGCAGTATTTT. Translating it yields CASSFSRAGTDTQYF.

V and J are TRBV7-5 and TRBJ2-5; TRBD1 is the table's D call and was not checked against the DNA. TRBV7-5 is recorded as a pseudogene. The CDR3 runs 14 residues. The CDR3 nucleotides are TGTGTCAGAAGCTCTGCCAGGGCTGAAGAGACCCAGTACTTC. This sequence encodes CVRSSARAEETQYF.

The V and J genes are TRBV20-1 and TRBJ2-7; no reliable D call. Trimming removed 5 bases at V and 3 bases at J, with 8 bases between. Germline V CDR1 and CDR2: DFQATT, SNEGSKA (reference sequence). This CDR3 spans 11 amino acids. Here the CDR3 reads CSALESYEQYF. The CDR3 bases are TGCAGTGCTCTCGAAAGCTACGAGCAGTACTTC.

About this clone itself: This CDR3 is also generated by other DNA sequences in the sample. The V gene is TRBV5-1, the J gene TRBJ1-1; D call uncertain. V shed 0 bases and J shed 7 bases, with 7 bases lying between them. The CDR3 covers 12 residues. The V gene's germline CDR1 is SGHRS and CDR2 YFSETQ. CDR3 bases: TGCGCCAGCAGCTTGGATCGCGGTGAAGCTTTCTTT. This sequence encodes CASSLDRGEAFF.

The V call is TRBV2, the J call TRBJ2-7; maybe TRBD1 (6 bases). CDR1 is SNHLY, CDR2 FYNNEI, per germline. The V end was cut by 5 bases, the J end by 9 bases, with 20 bases between. The CDR3 spans 14 residues. DNA of the CDR3: TGTGCCAGCAGTAGGACAGTATCCGTTCCTGGGCAGTACTTC. It specifies CASSRTVSVPGQYF.

This CDR3 reads CASSGGGRGETQYF. The CDR3 coding sequence is TGTGCCAGCAGCGGGGGCGGTCGGGGTGAGACCCAGTACTTC. The rearrangement joins TRBV7-2 to TRBJ2-5; weak D call: TRBD1 (6 bases). Trimming removed 5 bases at V and 5 bases at J, with 15 bases between. The length of the CDR3 is 14 residues. Germline CDR1 SGHTA, CDR2 FQGNSA.

This chain uses TRBV6-1 with TRBJ1-2; TRBD1 matches 8 bases. This CDR3 has 15 residues. With V trimmed by 0 bases and J by 4 bases, 4 bases remained unmatched. Germline V gives CDR1 MNHNS, CDR2 SASEGT. The CDR3 region is CASSEAPGGFYGYTF. The CDR3 bases are TGTGCCAGCAGTGAAGCCCCAGGGGGCTTCTATGGCTACACCTTC.

V usage is TRBV27 and J usage is TRBJ2-1; 11 nucleotides line up with TRBD2. The CDR3 is made up of 16 amino acids. Germline assignment: CDR1 MNHEY and CDR2 SMNVEV (reference sequence). V dropped 6 bases and J dropped 7; count of bases not matched to a gene: 11. CDR3 DNA sequence: TGTGCCAGCAGCCCCCGGGGTAGCGGGAGGGGGAATGAGCAGTTCTTC. Translation: CASSPRGSGRGNEQFF.

Note on this clone: A much larger clone lies a single base off, so this may be a read error. The rearrangement joins TRBV4-2 to TRBJ2-7, with D perhaps matching TRBD2 (5 bases). Trimming removed 0 bases at V and 3 bases at J, with 12 bases between. Per germline, CDR1 LGHNA and CDR2 YNFKEQ. The CDR3 sequence is 15 residues long. The CDR3, as DNA: TGTGCCAGCAGCCAAGAAGCGGCCGCCAACTACGAGCAGTACTTC. It codes for CASSQEAAANYEQYF.

This chain connects TRBV6-1 to TRBJ2-7; no firm D call. CDR3 length: 11 residues. Germline values: CDR1 MNHNS, CDR2 SASEGT. Trimming cost V 4 bases and J 6 bases, with 7 bases left between them. DNA for the CDR3: TGTGCCAGCAGTGTAATAGCCGAGCAGTACTTC. Protein: CASSVIAEQYF.

The chain is built from TRBV28 and TRBJ1-5; tentative D call: TRBD1 (5 bases). There are 16 residues in the CDR3. Germline CDR1 reads MDHEN; CDR2 reads SYDVKM. Trimming pared 5 bases from V and 2 bases from J, leaving 16 bases between. The CDR3 nucleotides read TGTGCCAGCAGTGCTTCAGTGGGCAGGGGCAATCAGCCCCAGCATTTT. Translation: CASSASVGRGNQPQHF.

The chain combines TRBV27 with TRBJ2-5; D not resolved. Per germline, CDR1 MNHEY and CDR2 SMNVEV (reference sequence). This CDR3 is built from 14 residues. V gave up 2 bases and J gave up 0 bases, with 7 bases separating them. The CDR3, as DNA: TGTGCCAGCAGTTTACGGCGGTACCAAGAGACCCAGTACTTC. Translation gives CASSLRRYQETQYF.

The chain employs TRBV6-5 and TRBJ2-7, with D possibly TRBD1 on 5 matching bases. This CDR3 region has 13 residues. V was clipped by 10 bases and J by 0 bases, with 13 bases between them. Germline V lookup: CDR1 MNHEY, CDR2 SVGAGI. CDR3 nucleotide sequence: TGTGCCATCATGACAGCGAGCTCCTACGAGCAGTACTTC. Translating gives CAIMTASSYEQYF.

CDR3 in amino acids: CATLAFPYGYTF. CDR3 nucleotides: TGTGCCACTTTGGCCTTTCCCTATGGCTACACCTTC. The gene calls are TRBV2 and TRBJ1-2, with unresolved D. V was pared by 10 bases and J by 4 bases, with 13 bases between. The CDR3 sequence is 12 residues long. Germline CDR1 and CDR2: SNHLY and FYNNEI.

The V call is TRBV27, the J call TRBJ2-3; 9 bases match TRBD2. J gave up 4 bases and V 4 bases, and 12 bases lay outside the gene matches. The CDR3 sequence is 17 residues long. CDR1 and CDR2 (germline): MNHEY, SMNVEV (reference sequence). The CDR3 DNA follows: TGTGCCAGCAGTTCGATATGGCGGGGGGGGAAGGCAGATACGCAGTATTTT. Protein: CASSSIWRGGKADTQYF.

The chain couples TRBV28 to TRBJ1-4; D gene unclear. The CDR3 contains 12 residues. Between the trimmed V and J ends, which lost 9 bases and 3 bases, there was a span of 8 bases. CDR1 and CDR2 from the germline V gene are MDHEN and SYDVKM. The chain's CDR3 is CASRSSNEKLFF. In DNA, the CDR3 is TGTGCCAGTAGATCCTCTAATGAAAAACTGTTTTTT.

The chain has TRBV5-1 and TRBJ1-1; the match to TRBD1 covers 10 bases. CDR1 SGHRS and CDR2 YFSETQ come from the germline V gene. Unmatched junction bases numbered 12, after V lost 4 bases and J lost 9 bases. The CDR3 has 15 residues. The CDR3 DNA reads TGCGCCAGCAGCCGCGACAACCCGGGACAGGGGCAAGCTTTCTTT. Translating it yields CASSRDNPGQGQAFF.

This clone was seen only a few times. The V gene is TRBV27, the J gene TRBJ2-1; D remains unclear. Trimming stripped 3 bases from V and 7 bases from J, with 13 bases between. The CDR3 runs 14 residues. Looked up from germline, CDR1 is MNHEY and CDR2 is SMNVEV (reference sequence). The CDR3 loop is CASSLTWWANEQFF. For the CDR3, the DNA is TGTGCCAGCAGTTTGACCTGGTGGGCGAATGAGCAGTTCTTC.

This sequence joins TRBV28 and TRBJ2-6; 8 positions match TRBD1. Trimming at V came to 11 bases and at J to 1 base, leaving 10 bases not matched to a gene. CDR1 is MDHEN, CDR2 SYDVKM, per germline. The CDR3 is made up of 16 amino acids. In DNA form, the CDR3 reads TGTGCCGCAGAAACAGGGGGTGTATCTGGGGCCAACGTCCTGACTTTC. It is translated as CAAETGGVSGANVLTF.

This sequence joins TRBV7-9 and TRBJ2-3; TRBD1 matches 9 bases. The germline V gene encodes CDR1 SEHNR and CDR2 FQNEAQ (reference sequence). CDR3 length: 15 residues. The V segment lost 5 bases and the J segment 0 bases; nucleotides outside the gene matches: 3. CDR3 sequence: CASSQGQGSTDTQYF. The CDR3 nucleotides read TGTGCCAGCAGCCAGGGACAGGGAAGCACAGATACGCAGTATTTT. The variable domain in full, with the rest retrieved from reference TRBV7-9 and TRBJ2-3, is DTGVSQNPRHKITKRGQNVTFRCDPISEHNRLYWYRQTLGQGPEFLTYFQNEAQLEKSRLLSDRFSAERPKGSFSTLEIQRTEQGDSAMYLCASSQGQGSTDTQYFGPGTRLTVL.

This chain uses TRBV7-9 with TRBJ2-7; maybe TRBD2 (6 bases). The CDR3 contains 17 residues. Germline CDR1 reads SEHNR; CDR2 reads FQNEAQ (reference sequence). The V and J ends lost 5 bases and 4 bases respectively, with 24 bases between them. CDR3 loop: CASSPDLTSRSTYEQYF. CDR3 DNA sequence: TGTGCCAGCAGCCCCGACTTAACTAGCCGAAGTACGTACGAGCAGTACTTC.

The chain combines TRBV25-1 with TRBJ2-3; TRBD2 agrees at 10 bases. CDR1 is MGHDK, CDR2 SYGVNS, per germline. V gave up 8 bases and J gave up 1 base; unmatched junction bases: 6. The length of the CDR3 is 15 residues. CDR3 in DNA: TGTGCCAGCCACCGGGGGACTAGCGGCACAGATACGCAGTATTTT. It yields the protein CASHRGTSGTDTQYF.

This chain uses TRBV5-1 with TRBJ1-3; the D gene is possibly TRBD1 (5 bases). V dropped 4 bases and J dropped 2 bases, with 19 bases sitting between them. Germline CDR1 is SGHRS and CDR2 is YFSETQ. The CDR3 length is 17 residues. The CDR3 DNA reads as TGCGCCAGCAGCCTTGGTACAGGTGTAAAGGCTGGAAACACCATATATTTT. This gives the protein CASSLGTGVKAGNTIYF.